A single sample gave rise to the 17 T cell receptor beta chains below, sequenced in a study of regulatory T cells in long-lasting Graves disease. This sample's time point: newly diagnosed GD, antithyroid drugs for less than 3 months. From RNA extracted from PBMCs, the TCR library was made. TCR beta libraries were built with iRepertoire HTBI primers and Arm-PCR of CDR3 regions. TCRdb itself ran the multiplex PCR reads through MiXCR, one entry per CDR3 protein. The data contain 550,000 or so distinct CDR3 sequences, about 11% of them singletons. These data also featured in a second study, about T cells in Graves' hyperthyroidism and ophthalmopathy.

The input for sequencing was peripheral blood mononuclear cells (PBMCs), taken at new diagnosis, from a patient treated with antithyroid drugs. Receptors originate from a woman younger than 45 with Graves disease.

This clonotype was seen at least ten times. The chain combines TRBV3-1 with TRBJ2-3, with 10 bases that match TRBD2. The length of the CDR3 is 14 residues. Unmatched junction bases numbered 2, after V lost 7 bases and J lost 1 base. CDR1 and CDR2 from the germline V gene are LGHDT and YNNKEL (reference sequence). CDR3 DNA sequence: TGTGCCAGCAAGCTAGCGGGGGGCACAGATACGCAGTATTTT. Translated, it gives CASKLAGGTDTQYF.

This clonotype appeared a single time. A much larger clone lies a single base off, so this may be a read error. This chain uses TRBV19 with TRBJ2-1; TRBD1 matches at 9 bases. CDR3 size: 16 residues. The ends lost 7 bases at V and 13 bases at J; junction bases unmatched: 20. CDR1 and CDR2 from the germline V gene are LNHDA and SQIVND (reference sequence). This CDR3 is CASTERAGTGQETQFF. The CDR3, as DNA: TGTGCCAGTACCGAACGAGCCGGGACAGGGCAAGAGACCCAGTTCTTC.

This clonotype was seen repeatedly, ten times or more. The V call is TRBV28, the J call TRBJ1-5, with D perhaps TRBD1 (6 bases). Germline loops: CDR1 MDHEN, CDR2 SYDVKM. CDR3 size: 16 residues. Deletions cut 1 base from V and 1 base from J, with 11 bases between. The CDR3, as DNA: TGTGCCAGCAGTTTATTCGCTACAGGGAGCAATCAGCCCCAGCATTTT. Protein: CASSLFATGSNQPQHF.

The V call is TRBV4-3, the J call TRBJ2-5; 8 nucleotides agree with TRBD1. The trim removed 0 bases at V and 5 bases at J, leaving 8 bases unmatched. Germline assignment: CDR1 LGHNA and CDR2 YSLEER. The CDR3 runs 16 residues. The CDR3 region is CASSQDPQGAVETQYF. The CDR3 region has the DNA TGCGCCAGCAGCCAAGATCCCCAGGGGGCGGTGGAGACCCAGTACTTC.

This clonotype was counted ten times or more. The chain carries TRBV12-3 or TRBV12-4 and TRBJ2-6; 8 positions match TRBD1. CDR3 length: 19 residues. J lost 0 bases, V lost 3 bases, and 10 bases had no gene match. The CDR3 DNA reads as TGTGCCAGCAGTTTTAGTATGGGGACAGGTAGCTCTGGGGCCAACGTCCTGACTTTC. Its translation is CASSFSMGTGSSGANVLTF.

This clonotype was seen a handful of times. V is TRBV19 and J is TRBJ2-7; tentative D call: TRBD1 (5 bases). From germline, CDR1 is LNHDA and CDR2 SQIVND (reference sequence). CDR3 length equals 14 residues. V was clipped by 5 bases and J by 0 bases, with 11 bases between them. The CDR3 reads CASSPSTVSYEQYF. The CDR3 DNA follows: TGTGCCAGTAGTCCTTCGACAGTCTCCTACGAGCAGTACTTC.

At least ten counts were recorded for this clonotype. J is TRBJ2-2 and V is TRBV11-2; D could derive from TRBD1 or TRBD2 (5 bases each). Germline CDR1 SGHAT, CDR2 FQNNGV. The V end was cut by 1 base, the J end by 6 bases, with 9 bases between. The CDR3 sequence is 14 residues long. CDR3 coding DNA: TGTGCCAGCAGCTTAGGGGGGACGGCCGGGGAGCTGTTTTTT. It is translated as CASSLGGTAGELFF.

This clonotype showed up many times. V gene TRBV12-3 or TRBV12-4 combines with J gene TRBJ2-2; D not resolved. Trimming pared 5 bases from V and 5 bases from J, leaving 9 bases between. The CDR3 totals 13 residues. The CDR3 DNA reads TGTGCCAGCAGTAGAAGATTGACCGGGGAGCTGTTTTTT. Encoded protein: CASSRRLTGELFF.

This clonotype was observed a few times. The V call is TRBV14, the J call TRBJ1-2; 8 bases line up with TRBD1. Trimming cost V 9 bases and J 3 bases; bases outside gene matches: 12. The CDR3 loop spans 15 amino acids. Germline V lookup: CDR1 SGHDN, CDR2 FVKESK. The CDR3, as DNA: TGTGCCAGAGGGGGACCGGGACAGGTTTACTATGGCTACACCTTC. Translation: CARGGPGQVYYGYTF.

Comments on this clonotype: Without the conserved terminal phenylalanine or tryptophan, this CDR3 likely stems from a read error. It is unclear where the CDR3 begins or ends on the DNA, so no DNA is shown, and the CDR3 is as TCRdb lists it. The chain links TRBV20-1 to TRBJ2-7; whether TRBD2, the table's D call, matches the DNA was not checked. The CDR3 sequence runs 10 residues, both termini included. Germline CDR1 DFQATT, CDR2 SNEGSKA (reference sequence). This chain's CDR3 is CSGTIRFLAG.

This clonotype came up many times. The gene calls are TRBV3-1 and TRBJ1-1; D is unresolved. Germline CDR1 LGHDT, CDR2 YNNKEL (reference sequence). The CDR3 is 12 residues long. Trimming took 1 base from V and 6 from J, leaving 6 bases between them. CDR3 sequence: CASSQGGAEAFF. The CDR3 nucleotides are TGTGCCAGCAGCCAAGGGGGAGCTGAAGCTTTCTTT.

This clonotype appeared many times. This chain joins TRBV18 and TRBJ1-2; possible D gene TRBD1, 6 bases. CDR3 size: 11 residues. The germline V and J ends were trimmed by 9 bases and 6 bases, with 11 bases remaining between them. Germline CDR1 and CDR2: KGHSH and LQKENI. The CDR3 sequence: CASSGVNGYTF. The CDR3 DNA is TGTGCCAGTTCAGGGGTTAATGGCTACACCTTC.

This clonotype has at least ten counts. The chain joins TRBV24-1 to TRBJ2-4; D gene unclear. The CDR3 is 14 residues long. Germline lookup yields CDR1 KGHDR and CDR2 SFDVKD. V was pared by 4 bases and J by 5 bases, with 11 bases between. The CDR3 nucleotides read TGTGCCACCAGTGACCCCGGACGGGAAAACATTCAGTACTTC. Translating it yields CATSDPGRENIQYF.

This rearrangement joins TRBV27 to TRBJ2-5; D remains unclear. Germline CDR1 MNHEY, CDR2 SMNVEV (reference sequence). V was cut by 4 bases and J by 7 bases, with 13 bases left in between. This CDR3 spans 13 amino acids. CDR3 coding DNA: TGTGCCAGCAGTTCTTTGGGTGATGGGACCCAGTACTTC. Translating it yields CASSSLGDGTQYF.

In its sample, this clonotype was seen many times. The chain couples TRBV7-9 to TRBJ1-1; D gene ambiguous. Trimming shortened V by 11 bases and J by 0 bases, and 10 bases separated the two germline ends. The CDR3 length is 12 residues. Germline V gene sequence: CDR1 SEHNR, CDR2 FQNEAQ (reference sequence). The CDR3 DNA follows: TGTGCCGGCCGCGGGGTGAACACTGAAGCTTTCTTT. It specifies CAGRGVNTEAFF.

This clonotype was detected ten times or more. The V and J genes are TRBV12-3 or TRBV12-4 and TRBJ1-1; D unresolved. The CDR3 totals 11 residues. V was pared by 3 bases and J by 5 bases, with 4 bases between. This chain's CDR3 is CASSFWTEAFF. In DNA form, the CDR3 reads TGTGCCAGCAGTTTTTGGACTGAAGCTTTCTTT.

This clonotype was seen once. CDR3 sequence reads: CSAEDGLAGPIVTYEQYF. The CDR3, as DNA: TGCAGTGCCGAGGACGGACTAGCGGGCCCGATAGTTACTTACGAGCAGTACTTC. The V and J genes are TRBV20-1 and TRBJ2-7; TRBD2 aligns across 11 bases. V lost 6 bases to trimming and J lost 4 bases; unmatched junction nucleotides: 20. Germline values: CDR1 DFQATT, CDR2 SNEGSKA (reference sequence). This CDR3 is built from 18 residues.